The TCR beta chain under discussion was sequenced for a study of Ad26.COV2.S vaccination and SARS-CoV-2 variants. Study observations and caveats: Recipients of vaccine and of placebo showed similar breadth of their non-spike TCR repertoires. Possibly, TCR breadth and depth analyses underestimated total T cell responses. Vaccinees showed greater spike-specific TCR breadth than placebo recipients. There was reportedly substantial breadth in spike-specific CD8+ and CD4+ T cell responses after vaccination.

The CDR3 loop spans 12 amino acids. CDR1 is MNHEY and CDR2 is SMNVEV in the germline V gene (reference sequence). The V and J ends lost 7 bases and 1 base respectively, with 8 bases between them. Sequencing was performed with immunoSEQ multiplex PCR; in TCRdb, only in-frame clones are kept and a portion is missing. The sample comprises tens of thousands of clones, roughly four fifths of which are singletons, and approximately 51% rests with the top ten. About this clone: Its antigen is unidentified.

This TCR came from a human donor who had recovered from COVID-19. V gene TRBV27 combines with J gene TRBJ2-7; D gene uncertain. The starting material was peripheral blood, obtained after recovery from COVID-19. Written as DNA, the CDR3 is TGTGCCAGCACAAGCCAGTCCTACGAGCAGTACTTC. Translated, it gives CASTSQSYEQYF.